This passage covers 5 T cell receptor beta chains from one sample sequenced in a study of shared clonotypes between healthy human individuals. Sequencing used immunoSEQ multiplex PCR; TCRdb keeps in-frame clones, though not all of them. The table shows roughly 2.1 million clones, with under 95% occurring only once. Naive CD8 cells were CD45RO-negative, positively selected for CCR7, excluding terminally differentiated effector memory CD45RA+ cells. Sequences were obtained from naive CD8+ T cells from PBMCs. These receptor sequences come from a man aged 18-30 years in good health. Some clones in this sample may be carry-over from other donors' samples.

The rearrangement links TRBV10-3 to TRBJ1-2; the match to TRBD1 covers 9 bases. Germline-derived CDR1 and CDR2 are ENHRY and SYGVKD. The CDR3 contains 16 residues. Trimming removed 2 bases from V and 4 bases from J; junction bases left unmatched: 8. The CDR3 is CAISEVRDRDTYGYTF. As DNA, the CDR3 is TGTGCCATCAGTGAGGTCCGGGACAGGGATACCTATGGCTACACCTTC.

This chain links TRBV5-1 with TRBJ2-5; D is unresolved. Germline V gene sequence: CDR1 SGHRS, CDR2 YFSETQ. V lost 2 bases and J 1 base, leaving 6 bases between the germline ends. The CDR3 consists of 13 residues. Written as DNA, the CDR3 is TGCGCCAGCAGCTTAAGCAGCCAAGAGACCCAGTACTTC. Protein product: CASSLSSQETQYF.

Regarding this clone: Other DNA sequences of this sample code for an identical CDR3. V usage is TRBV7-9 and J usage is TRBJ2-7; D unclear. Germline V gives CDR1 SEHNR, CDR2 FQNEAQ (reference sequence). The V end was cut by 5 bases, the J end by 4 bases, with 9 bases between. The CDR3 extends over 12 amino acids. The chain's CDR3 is CASSPGLYEQYF. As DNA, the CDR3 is TGTGCCAGCAGCCCAGGCCTTTACGAGCAGTACTTC.

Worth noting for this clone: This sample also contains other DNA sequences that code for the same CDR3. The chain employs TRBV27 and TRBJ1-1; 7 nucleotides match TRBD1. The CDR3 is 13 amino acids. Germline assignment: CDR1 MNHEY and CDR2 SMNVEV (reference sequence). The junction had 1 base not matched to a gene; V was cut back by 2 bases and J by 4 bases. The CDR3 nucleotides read TGTGCCAGCAGTTTACAGGGGGGCACTGAAGCTTTCTTT. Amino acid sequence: CASSLQGGTEAFF.

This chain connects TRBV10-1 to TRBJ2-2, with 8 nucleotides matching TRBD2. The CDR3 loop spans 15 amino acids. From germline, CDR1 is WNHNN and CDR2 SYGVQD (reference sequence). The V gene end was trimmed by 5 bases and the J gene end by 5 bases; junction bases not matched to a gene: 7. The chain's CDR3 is CASSISGRRTGELFF. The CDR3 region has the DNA TGCGCCAGCAGTATAAGCGGGAGAAGGACCGGGGAGCTGTTTTTT.